The 2 T cell receptor beta chains given below trace back to one sample, sequenced in a study of OX40 agonist ivuxolimab in advanced cancers. The method was immunoSEQ multiplex PCR; TCRdb's version includes in-frame clones alone and lacks a portion of them. The sample lists tens of thousands of clones, about 81% occurring once. The input for sequencing was CD4+ or CD8+ T cells sorted from blood, taken in a trial of the OX40 agonist ivuxolimab. Receptors were obtained from an adult with an advanced solid tumor such as melanoma, head and neck, liver or kidney cancer.

The chain has TRBV2 and TRBJ1-5; no definite D call. CDR1 and CDR2 (germline): SNHLY, FYNNEI. There are 13 residues in the CDR3. Trimming removed 0 bases at V and 5 bases at J, with 5 bases between. The CDR3 loop reads CASSEAGYQPQHF. The CDR3, as DNA: TGTGCCAGCAGTGAAGCAGGGTATCAGCCCCAGCATTTT. The full variable domain, in which reference TRBV2 and TRBJ1-5 provide the parts outside the CDR3, is EPEVTQTPSHQVTQMGQEVILRCVPISNHLYFYWYRQILGQKVEFLVSFYNNEISEKSEIFDDQFSVERPDGSNFTLKIRSTKLEDSAMYFCASSEAGYQPQHFGDGTRLSIL.

The chain employs TRBV27 and TRBJ1-1, with TRBD1 as a possible D gene (5 bases). In germline, CDR1 is MNHEY, CDR2 SMNVEV (reference sequence). The CDR3 is 15 residues long. Trimming left V 3 bases short and J 5 bases short, with 16 bases between. The CDR3 region is CASSFVLAGPTEAFF. In DNA, the CDR3 is TGTGCCAGCAGTTTTGTGTTGGCGGGGCCGACTGAAGCTTTCTTT.